This T cell receptor beta chain was sequenced in a study of T cell responses to AZD1222 COVID-19 vaccine. Study-level points and caveats: Every sample of the repertoires postdated the peak T cell response. Reportedly, nearly half of unique spike TCRs recognized epitopes outside B.1.351/B.1.1.7 mutations.

TCRdb's table, derived via immunoSEQ multiplex PCR, lists solely in-frame clones and lacks some. The data show some 100,000 clones, approximately 87% seen once. About this clone itself: Its antigen is unknown.

Trimming at V came to 5 bases and at J to 4 bases, leaving 0 bases not matched to a gene. This CDR3 has 12 residues. CDR1 is SEHNR, CDR2 FQNEAQ, per germline (reference sequence). The sample was peripheral blood, taken on day 0 of AZD1222 vaccination. The sequence came from an adult in good health. This rearrangement joins TRBV7-9 to TRBJ2-5; the match to TRBD1 covers 8 bases. CDR3 sequence reads: CASSTGGETQYF. The CDR3 bases are TGTGCCAGCAGCACAGGGGGAGAGACCCAGTACTTC.